This is a list of T cell receptor beta chains from one sample in a study of T cell responses to AZD1222 COVID-19 vaccine. Repertoires were generated with immunoSEQ multiplex PCR, while TCRdb's copy carries only in-frame clones and drops some. The sample records some 120,000 clones, around 89% being singletons. The sequencing here drew on peripheral blood, taken on day 0 of AZD1222 vaccination. These receptors were obtained from an adult in good health. The CDR3 runs from the conserved cysteine through the conserved F or W.

v_gene: TRBV6-5
CDR3aa: CASSLGQGAYTEAFF

v_gene: TRBV19
CDR3aa: CASSIVLGGSYEQYF

v_gene: TRBV6-6
CDR3aa: CASSFRPGRANEKLFF

v_gene: TRBV6-5
CDR3aa: CASEGDKSPYEQYF

v_gene: TRBV19
CDR3aa: CASSISGSYSYEQYF

v_gene: TRBV28
CDR3aa: CASSSLVREGTSSYEQYF

v_gene: TRBV5-4
CDR3aa: CATGGTGELFF

v_gene: TRBV24-1
CDR3aa: CATSDNSGGTYNEQFF

v_gene: TRBV19
CDR3aa: CASSIMGGEKLFF

v_gene: TRBV6-2/TRBV6-3
CDR3aa: CASSYSSTSQFLSYNEQFF

v_gene: TRBV7-9
CDR3aa: CASSTPRGRSTDTQYF

v_gene: TRBV27
CDR3aa: CASSLSVWPTDTQYF

v_gene: TRBV27
CDR3aa: CASSRTDPHREKLFF

v_gene: TRBV12-3/TRBV12-4
CDR3aa: CASSVGRDEQYF

v_gene: TRBV28
CDR3aa: CASSYSDRQAFF

v_gene: TRBV29-1
CDR3aa: CSVEGVSYEQYF

v_gene: TRBV6-4
CDR3aa: CASSGTFSGAHNEQFF

v_gene: TRBV27
CDR3aa: CASHGGAYEQYF

v_gene: TRBV7-2
CDR3aa: CASSVFGGPFYEQYF

v_gene: TRBV7-9
CDR3aa: CASSLAEQLGYTF

v_gene: TRBV29-1
CDR3aa: CSVQGRMNTEAFF

v_gene: TRBV7-9
CDR3aa: CASSLSDRRVEAFF

v_gene: TRBV13
CDR3aa: CASSLLKREAFF

v_gene: TRBV4-3
CDR3aa: CASSQDRGPEQYF

v_gene: TRBV7-2
CDR3aa: CASSLGQGFYGYTF

v_gene: TRBV2
CDR3aa: CASLRTGGPGNTIYF

v_gene: TRBV28
CDR3aa: CASRPTGGNYGYTF

v_gene: TRBV19
CDR3aa: CASTSSTGPNQPQHF

v_gene: TRBV19
CDR3aa: CASSMAREQFF

v_gene: TRBV11-2
CDR3aa: CASSLEGGDNQPQHF

v_gene: TRBV28
CDR3aa: CASSVGYYSPLHF

v_gene: TRBV24-1
CDR3aa: CATSDLRQGNTDTQYF

v_gene: TRBV6-5
CDR3aa: CASSSLTGYNYEQYF

v_gene: TRBV28
CDR3aa: CASSLVSEQFF

v_gene: TRBV14
CDR3aa: CASSQRLPSPLHF

v_gene: TRBV9
CDR3aa: CASSVGSGSFSYNEQFF

v_gene: TRBV10-1
CDR3aa: CASTEGWGILAYEQYF

v_gene: TRBV11-3
CDR3aa: CASSPRSGSRGELFF

v_gene: TRBV6-5
CDR3aa: CASSVTDSANEQFF

v_gene: TRBV11-2
CDR3aa: CASSSDSLEKLFF

v_gene: TRBV27
CDR3aa: CASSPLPPNYGYTF

v_gene: TRBV21-1
CDR3aa: CASSMQLVVPNEKLFF

v_gene: TRBV7-3
CDR3aa: CASSYRLAGRADTQYF

v_gene: TRBV7-6
CDR3aa: CASSLGGTLGLLDTQYF

v_gene: TRBV28
CDR3aa: CASSGGGGGREKLFF

v_gene: TRBV27
CDR3aa: CASSLSPWGADTDTQYF

v_gene: TRBV5-1
CDR3aa: CASRGTQNTEAFF

v_gene: TRBV7-2
CDR3aa: CASSPRTILGTQYF

v_gene: TRBV29-1
CDR3aa: CSVIRAGYRETQYF

v_gene: TRBV4-2
CDR3aa: CASSRGQGARAPLHF

v_gene: TRBV5-1
CDR3aa: CASSLEGVHRQETQYF

v_gene: TRBV5-4
CDR3aa: CASSLDRGNTEAFF

v_gene: TRBV7-9
CDR3aa: CASSLAGTRVTDTQYF

v_gene: TRBV4-1
CDR3aa: CASSRTLTGGTEAFF

v_gene: TRBV19
CDR3aa: CASRGEGVGRNTIYF

v_gene: TRBV5-1
CDR3aa: CASSPFDGNTIYF

v_gene: TRBV5-1
CDR3aa: CASSPTVGQGNEQFF

v_gene: TRBV7-3
CDR3aa: CASSLMSSTLNEQYF

v_gene: TRBV28
CDR3aa: CASSLRTGVSTGELFF

v_gene: TRBV20-1
CDR3aa: CSASWQGDVYTF